Listed here are 12 T cell receptor beta chains from one sample, sequenced in a study of T cell responses to AZD1222 COVID-19 vaccine. Data came from immunoSEQ multiplex PCR; TCRdb stores just in-frame clones and leaves some out. Seen here are 85,000 to 120,000 clones, 84% observed once, and the top ten hold approximately 17%. Sequencing was performed on peripheral blood, taken on day 0 of AZD1222 vaccination. These receptors came from an adult in good health.

The V and J genes are TRBV25-1 and TRBJ2-2, with TRBD2 matching 8 bases. V gave up 3 bases and J gave up 0 bases; unmatched junction bases: 3. The CDR3 has 16 amino acids. CDR1 and CDR2 from the germline V gene are MGHDK and SYGVNS. This chain's CDR3 is CASSDLGRANTGELFF. The CDR3 DNA follows: TGTGCCAGCAGTGACCTCGGGAGGGCGAACACCGGGGAGCTGTTTTTT.

This clone was observed a handful of times. The gene calls are TRBV19 and TRBJ2-2, with D uncertain. The CDR3 is 15 residues long. The germline CDR1 and CDR2 sequences are LNHDA and SQIVND (reference sequence). V was clipped by 3 bases and J by 3 bases, with 11 bases between them. In DNA form, the CDR3 reads TGTGCCAGTAGTATCGGATTCCTGGACACCGGGGAGCTGTTTTTT. It yields the protein CASSIGFLDTGELFF.

The V gene is TRBV18, the J gene TRBJ2-1, with 7 bases matching TRBD2. V lost 3 bases and J lost 3; bases outside the gene matches: 8. The CDR3 covers 16 residues. CDR1 is KGHSH and CDR2 is LQKENI in the germline V gene. The CDR3 is CASSPDIRGDYNEQFF. CDR3 bases: TGTGCCAGCTCACCGGATATACGGGGGGACTACAATGAGCAGTTCTTC. Supplemented by reference TRBV18 and TRBJ2-1, the full variable domain reads NAGVMQNPRHLVRRRGQEARLRCSPMKGHSHVYWYRQLPEEGLKFMVYLQKENIIDESGMPKERFSAEFPKEGPSILRIQQVVRGDSAAYFCASSPDIRGDYNEQFFGPGTRLTVL.

The chain is built from TRBV7-2 and TRBJ1-1, with 8 bases lining up with TRBD1. The junction had 3 bases not matched to a gene; V was cut back by 3 bases and J by 3 bases. Germline loops: CDR1 SGHTA, CDR2 FQGNSA. This CDR3 has 14 amino acids. CDR3 bases: TGTGCCAGCAGCTTCCAACAGGGGGACACTGAAGCTTTCTTT. It translates to CASSFQQGDTEAFF.

This clone has a handful of counts. J is TRBJ2-7 and V is TRBV10-3; the D call may be TRBD1 or TRBD2 (5 bases each). Germline V lookup: CDR1 ENHRY, CDR2 SYGVKD. V was cut by 10 bases and J by 2 bases, with 15 bases left in between. This CDR3 is built from 13 residues. The CDR3 DNA is TGTGCCACCGGGACCGCCAGCCCCTACGAGCAGTACGTC. Translation gives CATGTASPYEQYV.

The chain recombines TRBV29-1 with TRBJ1-2; 8 bases match TRBD1. Germline CDR1 is SQVTM and CDR2 is ANQGSEA. The CDR3 consists of 14 residues. Unmatched junction bases numbered 10, after V lost 3 bases and J lost 7 bases. In nucleotides, the CDR3 is TGCAGCGTTGAGCCCTCTCAGGGGGCGTTTGGCTACACCTTC. Its protein is CSVEPSQGAFGYTF.

This clone was picked up one time. The rearrangement joins TRBV6-6 to TRBJ1-1; D is ambiguous. The germline V gene encodes CDR1 MNHNY and CDR2 SVGAGI (reference sequence). The length of the CDR3 is 15 residues. V was trimmed by 8 bases and J by 4 bases, leaving 20 bases between them. In nucleotides, the CDR3 is TGTGCCAGCCGAAAACGGGGATTTGATAGCACTGAAGCTTTCTTT. Translating it yields CASRKRGFDSTEAFF.

V and J are TRBV9 and TRBJ1-1; D unclear. Germline loops: CDR1 SGDLS, CDR2 YYNGEE. Trimming removed 0 bases at V and 1 base at J, with 7 bases between. There are 14 residues in the CDR3. This CDR3 reads CASSVGRRNTEAFF. CDR3 bases: TGTGCCAGCAGCGTAGGCAGAAGGAACACTGAAGCTTTCTTT.

The V and J genes are TRBV3-1 (or the pseudogene TRBV3-2) and TRBJ1-2, with 7 bases aligning to TRBD1. Losses at the gene ends were 0 bases for V and 8 bases for J; bases not matched to a gene: 3. Germline lookup yields CDR1 LGHDT and CDR2 YNNKEL (reference sequence). The CDR3 has 13 amino acids. In DNA form, the CDR3 reads TGTGCCAGCAGCCAAGAAACAGGGGACGGCTACACCTTC. This translates into CASSQETGDGYTF.

The chain carries TRBV9 and TRBJ1-1, with D perhaps TRBD1 (5 bases). V gave up 2 bases and J gave up 7 bases, with 12 bases separating them. Germline-derived CDR1 and CDR2 are SGDLS and YYNGEE. This CDR3 is 13 amino acids long. The CDR3 sequence: CASSVEGILEAFF. For the CDR3, the DNA is TGTGCCAGCAGCGTTGAGGGGATACTTGAAGCTTTCTTT. The full variable domain, its missing parts supplied by reference TRBV9 and TRBJ1-1, is DSGVTQTPKHLITATGQRVTLRCSPRSGDLSVYWYQQSLDQGLQFLIQYYNGEERAKGNILERFSAQQFPDLHSELNLSSLELGDSALYFCASSVEGILEAFFGQGTRLTVV.

The CDR3, as DNA: TGCGCCAGCAGCCGAGAACTAGCGGGAGGGTTCCATGAGCAGTTCTTC. Translated, it gives CASSRELAGGFHEQFF. J is TRBJ2-1 and V is TRBV4-3, with 13 bases that match TRBD2. Germline CDR1 is LGHNA and CDR2 is YSLEER. The J segment lost 8 bases and the V segment lost 4 bases, leaving 8 bases of the junction unmatched. This CDR3 comprises 16 residues.

The V gene is TRBV5-6, the J gene TRBJ2-3; 8 nucleotides match TRBD1. After removal of 4 bases from V and 7 bases from J, the junction contained 8 bases not matched to a gene. Per the germline V gene, CDR1 is SGHDT and CDR2 is YYEEEE. The CDR3 runs to 14 residues. The CDR3 here is CASSQDRARHTQYF. Here the CDR3 DNA reads TGTGCCAGCAGCCAGGACAGGGCGCGACATACGCAGTATTTT. The complete variable domain, with remaining parts taken from reference TRBV5-6 and TRBJ2-3, reads DAGVTQSPTHLIKTRGQQVTLRCSPKSGHDTVSWYQQALGQGPQFIFQYYEEEERQRGNFPDRFSGHQFPNYSSELNVNALLLGDSALYLCASSQDRARHTQYFGPGTRLTVL.